This TCR beta chain appears in the sequencing data of a study of shared clonotypes between healthy human individuals. Notes on the study in general: Researchers found naive subsets generally carried larger estimated richness than memory subsets.

Note on this clone: Its target is unknown.

This CDR3 is 12 amino acids long. V lost 4 bases to trimming and J lost 6 bases, with 9 bases between them. In germline, CDR1 is SGHKS, CDR2 YYEKEE (reference sequence). At the deep level, the assay was run. Clones were read by immunoSEQ multiplex PCR, and TCRdb kept only the in-frame ones, dropping some. The sample gives a few hundred thousand clones, 97% of which show up once; about 0.06% is in the top ten. Sequencing was carried out using naive CD4+ T cells sorted from blood. Indicated subset: CD45RA+ positively selected. The clonotype comes from a woman between 25 and 40 years old in good health. The rearrangement links TRBV5-5 to TRBJ2-3; D is undetermined. CDR3 loop: CASSLPADTQYF. For the CDR3, the DNA is TGTGCCAGCAGCCTACCGGCGGATACGCAGTATTTT.